This T cell receptor beta chain was captured by sequencing in a study of T cells in Graves' hyperthyroidism and ophthalmopathy. PBMCs were obtained from 10 ml fresh peripheral blood. Study-wide points: Onset of ophthalmopathy came a median approximately 6.9 months after the model predicted it.

Per the germline V gene, CDR1 is MNHEY and CDR2 is SVGEGT. V was clipped by 6 bases and J by 4 bases, with 21 bases between them. There are 16 residues in the CDR3. From RNA transcripts, TCR beta CDR3 regions were amplified. An initial round of RT-PCR targeting the TCR CDR3 relied on the HTBI primer set. TCRdb re-called the multiplex PCR reads through MiXCR, storing one row per CDR3 protein. Among 350,000 to 400,000 distinct CDR3 sequences listed, about 20% were seen once. This clonotype came up many times. Its matching antigen is unknown. The chain joins TRBV6-2 or TRBV6-3 to TRBJ2-5; D is tentatively TRBD1 or TRBD2 (5 bases each). The clonotype originates from a woman aged 18-29 years with Graves' hyperthyroidism. The sequenced sample consisted of blood. CDR3 sequence: CASSLGYGTYGETQYF. In DNA, the CDR3 is TGTGCCAGCAGCTTGGGGTATGGGACCTATGGAGAGACCCAGTACTTC.